Below are 3 T cell receptor beta chains sequenced from a single sample in a study of blood T cell repertoires in COVID-19. Repertoires were generated with immunoSEQ multiplex PCR, while TCRdb's copy carries only in-frame clones and drops some. The sample shows roughly 380,000 clones, approximately 77% of them seen only once. The sample comprised peripheral blood. The receptors were gathered from a human donor with acute or convalescent COVID-19. The donor label of this sample is uncertain.

The genes are TRBV7-9 and TRBJ1-1, with unresolved D. The length of the CDR3 is 13 residues. CDR1 is SEHNR and CDR2 is FQNEAQ in the germline V gene (reference sequence). Trimming cost V 6 bases and J 2 bases, with 10 bases left between them. CDR3 amino acids: CASRYALNTEAFF. In DNA form, the CDR3 reads TGTGCCAGCAGGTATGCCCTAAACACTGAAGCTTTCTTT.

The genes are TRBV12-5 and TRBJ2-1; TRBD2 aligns across 11 bases. J lost 2 bases, V lost 3 bases, and 9 bases had no gene match. Germline CDR1 and CDR2: LGHNT and FRNRAP. This CDR3 spans 18 amino acids. This CDR3 is CASGFRLAGQKTYNEQFF. For the CDR3, the DNA is TGTGCTAGTGGTTTCAGACTAGCGGGACAAAAAACCTACAATGAGCAGTTCTTC. Full variable domain (outside the CDR3, taken from reference TRBV12-5 and TRBJ2-1): DARVTQTPRHKVTEMGQEVTMRCQPILGHNTVFWYRQTMMQGLELLAYFRNRAPLDDSGMPKDRFSAEMPDATLATLKIQPSEPRDSAVYFCASGFRLAGQKTYNEQFFGPGTRLTVL.

The CDR3 DNA reads TGTGCCAGCACCAAAACGGAGACCCCCTACGAGCAGTACTTC. It is translated as CASTKTETPYEQYF. V and J are TRBV5-6 and TRBJ2-7, with D unresolved. Looked up from germline, CDR1 is SGHDT and CDR2 is YYEEEE. The CDR3 covers 14 residues. Trimming took 6 bases from V and 2 from J, leaving 15 bases between them.